This T cell receptor (beta chain) was observed in a study of cytomegalovirus exposure and HLA in healthy donors (dated 2017 in TCRdb). Study-wide context: In an earlier analysis of about 560 of the donors, 276 Gb of sequence data and 90 million to 120 million unique TCR beta sequences from about 190 million T cells were reported. An earlier analysis of fewer than 750 of the donors used high-throughput TCR beta sequencing to judge whether each TCR beta V gene segment behaved as functional or pseudogenic. Among some 410 genotyped donors of the cohort, an average of 235,054 unique TCR beta nucleotide sequences were sequenced per donor, approximately 20% of them non-productive. In a later analysis, previously published TCR beta repertoires from 670 or so donors were re-analyzed and high-resolution HLA genotyping was added so that TCR occurrence patterns could be studied. In the later analysis, no new phenotypic data were used to find candidate immune exposures; instead, reliance was placed on TCR beta sequences and their occurrence across donors. Besides the first cohort of around 700 subjects, a separate validation cohort made up of 120 different subjects was used. About 280 gigabases of sequencing data and tens of millions of unique TCR sequences were included in an early release covering around 600 HLA-typed donors. The study profiled the T cell repertoires of hundreds of subjects by immunosequencing and related them to cytomegalovirus serostatus. The number of typed donors differed by locus: about 620-640 for A, B, C, DRB1 and DQB1; 522 for DQA1; 606 for DPA1; and around 470 for DPB1. Both class I and class II loci were covered by HLA typing, at four-digit resolution. Because of strong linkage in the cohort, five DR-DQ haplotypes were treated as single units for association and clustering. Alongside the repertoire data, information on donor age, sex, ethnicity and CMV serostatus was compiled. The study was designed to test whether signatures of past pathogen exposure could be identified by cataloging public T cell receptors. High-throughput TCR immunosequencing, statistical association of individual TCRs with disease status, and machine learning were combined to predict cytomegalovirus infection status. A later genetic analysis took genome-wide SNP genotypes for about 65% of the 666 donors and used that subset as a discovery cohort. Among the roughly 430 genotyped donors, approximately 77% belonged to the genetic ancestry cluster associated with self-reported Caucasian donors. All discovery cohort repertoires had been generated using a single sequencing platform.

The cohort comprised 666 healthy bone marrow donors. Cohort members were all nominally healthy when sampled, although unrecorded immune exposures were likely present. The donor tested CMV seronegative, placing the donor among the 300 to 450 seronegative members of the cohort. Each donor provided a peripheral blood sample, and peripheral blood mononuclear cells were used for TCR beta sequencing. Genomic DNA was extracted from the blood cell samples with the Qiagen DNeasy Blood Extraction Kit. As concerns this clone: No cognate antigen has been identified for it. No base quality information exists; no much larger clone differs at one position.

V has 0 bases trimmed and J has 2 bases trimmed; junction bases matching no gene number 11. The cysteine opens and the phenylalanine closes a CDR3 of 18 amino acids. The CDR3 DNA has 54 bases and is translated from base 1. The germline V gene sets CDR1 to SGHTS and CDR2 to YDEGEE. Libraries were constructed by the immunoSEQ multiplex PCR assay. For the multiplex PCR, a mixture combining 60 forward primers for TCR Vbeta segments and 13 reverse primers for TCR Jbeta segments was used. A multiplex PCR assay on genomic DNA amplified the CDR3 region of rearranged TCR beta genes. On the Illumina HiSeq System, the amplified TCR beta libraries were sequenced as 87-base-pair reads. The authors processed their data as follows. A later analysis counted approximately 74 million unique TCR beta chains across the 500 to 850 repertoires, and some 11 million of these chains were shared by at least two donors. To remove PCR and sequencing errors, raw reads were error-corrected and collapsed into unique sequences using a nearest-neighbor algorithm that merged closely related sequences. CDR3 sequences were aligned to IMGT reference sequences to assign V, D and J gene segments. For a sequence to be retained, a match of at least six nucleotides was required to both a V gene segment and a J gene segment. A rearrangement was called productive if the CDR3 had no stop codons and remained in frame with V and J, and every other rearrangement was called non-productive. CDR3 was defined according to IMGT convention as the region running from the second conserved V-encoded cysteine to the conserved J-encoded phenylalanine. The earlier analysis of about 640 of the donors excluded any sequence lacking an unambiguous match to a single V gene segment. In an earlier analysis of approximately 560 of the donors, a V segment was called functional when productive rearrangements were above 56.7%, and segregating when the standard deviation between donors exceeded 5%. A statistical classification framework was developed to diagnose cytomegalovirus status using the catalog of TCR beta chain sequences. A later analysis assigned V and J genes by comparing TCR nucleotide sequences with IMGT/GENE-DB human TR gene sequences. Using the TCRdist pipeline, a later analysis assigned CDR3 sequences along with most-parsimonious VDJ recombination scenarios. A later analysis defined each TCR beta chain by its CDR3 amino acid sequence plus V-gene family, and excluded reads lacking a unique V-gene family. As a way to deal with suspected cross-contamination and a sequencing artifact, a later analysis dropped approximately 590 nucleotide sequences that were highly shared and had low generation probability. A later analysis calculated a clonal expansion index for each public chain from normalized within-repertoire ranks of inferred template counts. A later analysis computed generation probabilities with a VDJ recombination model fitted to out-of-frame rearrangements, and checked the results against IGoR. A later analysis scored TCR-TCR, TCR-HLA and TCR-CMV co-occurrence with hypergeometric tests, applying a repertoire-size bias correction to TCR pairs. False discovery rates were estimated in a later analysis by permuting HLA or CMV assignments 20 times. In a later analysis, co-occurring TCRs were grouped using DBSCAN, and TCRdist sequence similarity was added for clustering within HLA-allele-positive subsets. Co-occurrence clustering excluded repertoires with fewer than 30,000 or more than 120,000 public chains, plus five with anomalous nucleotide sharing. Here the immuneACCESS table is served through TCRdb, limited to in-frame sequences with V and J called. Missing clones are a known gap in these copies; in checked studies unresolved V genes cover under half, and the rest lacks a known reason. That table furnishes V, J and clone size, whereas the DNA furnished D and trimming. This sample has tens of thousands of clones in its table, and approximately 70% of those were observed once. 5.4% of the sample comes from the top ten.

The paper's findings and limits, for the study overall: In the study, around 150 TCR beta chains were listed as associated with cytomegalovirus. A later genetic analysis associated a missense DCLRE1C variant with V-gene and J-gene trimming of TCR beta chains, and an independent cohort replicated the association. The presence/absence analyses assumed that sequencing depth was roughly uniform across donors, and that assumption may not be true. Several of the top co-occurrence clusters appeared to be linked to parvovirus B19, influenza, CMV and Epstein-Barr virus, according to a later analysis. A later analysis found that most CMV-associated TCR beta chains appeared HLA-restricted, with HLA associations seemingly driven largely by CMV exposure. The 87-base-pair reads could not distinguish some IMGT-functional V segments, including TRBV6-2 and TRBV6-3, so those segments were excluded. Only TCR beta chains were sequenced in this cohort, and the absence of alpha or paired-chain data limited detectable features. Assigning TCR associations to individual alleles was difficult when HLA alleles, especially DR and DQ, strongly co-occurred. The authors suggested that the approach could potentially be generalized to other disease states and immunological phenotypes. A few of the identified cytomegalovirus-associated TCR beta chains were confirmed in vitro to be specific for cytomegalovirus antigens. In a later analysis, HLA-associated TCR beta chains were found to be more clonally expanded and to have lower generation probabilities than equally common non-associated chains. A later analysis associated some 17,000 TCR beta sequences with specific HLA alleles at a false discovery rate of 0.05. According to a later analysis, TCR association rates differed among HLA loci, with DRB1 alleles showing the most associated TCRs and HLA-C alleles showing the fewest. A cluster of highly shared sequence variants was judged likely to represent a technical artifact of the sequencing pipeline. In an earlier analysis of about 600 of the donors, most TCR beta V segments appeared in productive rearrangements about 90% or about 30% of the time, broadly matching IMGT annotations. CMV serostatus was the only immune exposure information available for the cohort. Cytomegalovirus status was reported to be diagnosed by the classifier with high specificity and sensitivity in both the original and validation cohorts. Linkage disequilibrium might explain the correlated functional status among segregating V segments, but an unknown experimental factor could not be excluded. A further reported finding was that TCR beta sequences accurately predicted the HLA-A and HLA-B alleles for most subjects in the first cohort. Because HLA typing was unavailable for some donors at each locus, only the typed subset was used in association tests. Because counts were too low, some 17 rarely observed V segments, including chromosome 9 orphons, were left out of the earlier analysis of about 620 of the donors. In a later genetic analysis, fewer N-insertions in productive TCRs were reported among donors in an Asian-associated ancestry cluster than the approximately 670-donor mean. Most TCR sequences were seen in very few donors, while some public TCRs were found in many individuals.

The sample consisted of PBMCs. The sequence was collected from a man aged 50-60 years in good health and CMV-seronegative. This sequence uses TRBV5-8 and TRBJ2-5, with 9 bases aligning to TRBD2. This receptor has the CDR3 CASSLGGSGGSHQETQYF. The DNA is as follows: TGTGCCAGCAGCTTGGGGGGTAGCGGGGGATCCCATCAAGAGACCCAGTACTTC.